The T cell receptor (beta chain) described here comes from a study of blood T cell repertoires in COVID-19. Overall study context: Samples representing acute and convalescent COVID-19 were sourced from the United States, Italy and Spain.

The germline gives CDR1 SGHRS, CDR2 YFSETQ. The CDR3 has 15 residues. The V end was cut by 0 bases, the J end by 7 bases, with 11 bases between. TCRdb keeps only in-frame clones here, not all; method: immunoSEQ multiplex PCR. The sample includes under 350,000 clones, approximately 86% of them seen just once. The clonotype was recovered from a man aged 70-80 years with acute or convalescent COVID-19. The V and J genes are TRBV5-1 and TRBJ1-6, with D unresolved. What was sequenced was peripheral blood. CDR3 residues: CASSLVGQPNSPLHF. The CDR3 DNA is TGCGCCAGCAGCTTGGTGGGCCAGCCCAATTCACCCCTCCACTTT. Together with reference TRBV5-1 and TRBJ1-6, the CDR3 gives the full variable domain: KAGVTQTPRYLIKTRGQQVTLSCSPISGHRSVSWYQQTPGQGLQFLFEYFSETQRNKGNFPGRFSGRQFSNSRSEMNVSTLELGDSALYLCASSLVGQPNSPLHFGNGTRLTVT.